Listed below are T cell receptor beta chains from one sample, sequenced in a study of T cells expressing NK-cell markers. TCRdb re-called the 5' RACE reads and shows each CDR3 protein once, DNA omitted. Seen in this sample are about 260,000 distinct CDR3 sequences; the ten most common clones hold approximately 0.42%. Sequenced: blood T cells: a sorted CD56 or NKG2C T cell subset, CD4+ or CD8+ T cells, or bulk PBMC T cells (not recorded which). The source is a young man in good health. Each CDR3 is given with its conserved first and last residue.

J gene | V gene | CDR3 protein
TRBJ2-1 | TRBV19 | CASSIASGRADEQFF
TRBJ2-1 | TRBV12-3/TRBV12-4 | CASSQPWGGNEQFF
TRBJ2-1 | TRBV5-6 | CASSLAGRAVGNEQFF
TRBJ2-5 | TRBV7-2 | CASSPYRTGGGETQYF
TRBJ1-1 | TRBV29-1 | CSVLTGENTEAFF
TRBJ2-1 | TRBV6-1 | CASSSPVVGRKNNEQFF
TRBJ2-3 | TRBV12-3/TRBV12-4 | CASSLDPATDTQYF
TRBJ1-4 | TRBV29-1 | CSVAPTGSVEKLFF
TRBJ2-1 | TRBV29-1 | CSVQYRQGFSYNEQFF
TRBJ2-7 | TRBV6-6 | CASIASSREQYF
TRBJ2-1 | TRBV5-1 | CASSLVGSITYNEQFF
TRBJ2-3 | TRBV27 | CASSSPGRRIVDTQYF
TRBJ2-3 | TRBV24-1 | CATRRGGGADTQYF
TRBJ2-3 | TRBV29-1 | CSVREGTDTQYF
TRBJ2-7 | TRBV29-1 | CSAGLGEGYEQYF
TRBJ1-2 | TRBV10-3 | CAMGPDRDRGYTF
TRBJ2-5 | TRBV12-3/TRBV12-4 | CASLPQGLAGFLWQETQYF
TRBJ1-3 | TRBV5-1 | CASSLGQSPGNTIYF
TRBJ2-7 | TRBV2 | CASNQRVSYEQYF
TRBJ1-5 | TRBV7-8 | CASSLVGGPTLFNQPQHF
TRBJ2-2 | TRBV29-1 | CSVDAQGTGELFF
TRBJ2-1 | TRBV29-1 | CSVEGLAEYNEQFF
TRBJ2-7 | TRBV20-1 | CSPVVVPSYEQYF
TRBJ1-2 | TRBV2 | CASSQSGRISYGYTF
TRBJ2-1 | TRBV6-2/TRBV6-3 | CASRKGQGIDEQFF
TRBJ2-6 | TRBV7-2 | CASSLAQWGADGANVLTF
TRBJ1-1 | TRBV11-2 | CATKVTGAPEAFF
TRBJ2-1 | TRBV3-1 | CASSWEPYNEQFF
TRBJ1-1 | TRBV5-1 | CASRDRTGGTEAFF
TRBJ1-6 | TRBV12-3/TRBV12-4 | CASSPGTFSAPLHF
TRBJ1-6 | TRBV5-1 | CASSTGQTYNSPLHF
TRBJ1-5 | TRBV12-3/TRBV12-4 | CASNTPGDQPQHF
TRBJ2-1 | TRBV28 | CASSYSGIPLNEQFF
TRBJ2-5 | TRBV7-8 | CASSLYRIGGQETQYF
TRBJ2-3 | TRBV29-1 | CSVGGEGPQYF
TRBJ2-3 | TRBV28 | CASSFGGRRTDTQYF
TRBJ2-1 | TRBV6-6 | CASSKPSGNEQFF
TRBJ2-1 | TRBV12-3/TRBV12-4 | CASRDSNFHNEQFF
TRBJ2-2 | TRBV11-2 | CASSLSPGLVTGELFF
TRBJ2-1 | TRBV7-9 | CASSLSLWEGPVEQFF